This TCR beta chain was observed in a study of blood T cell repertoires in COVID-19. Study-level background: Nucleic acid was either cDNA or gDNA, and it came from T cells, B-cell-depleted T cells, or PBMCs.

This clone was seen a single time. The method was immunoSEQ multiplex PCR; TCRdb's version includes in-frame clones alone and lacks a portion of them. Among 90,000 to 120,000 clones, approximately 83% were seen once, and the ten largest hold about 4%. This CDR3 spans 13 amino acids. CDR1 is MGHDK, CDR2 SYGVNS, per germline. J lost 4 bases, V lost 6 bases, and 5 bases had no gene match. The sequence was collected from a woman between 65 and 79 years old with acute or convalescent COVID-19. The V call is TRBV25-1, the J call TRBJ1-2, with 7 bases aligning to TRBD1. The sequencing sample was made of peripheral blood. The CDR3 DNA sequence: TGTGCCAGCAGGTCCACAGGGGCCTATGGCTACACCTTC. It specifies CASRSTGAYGYTF.